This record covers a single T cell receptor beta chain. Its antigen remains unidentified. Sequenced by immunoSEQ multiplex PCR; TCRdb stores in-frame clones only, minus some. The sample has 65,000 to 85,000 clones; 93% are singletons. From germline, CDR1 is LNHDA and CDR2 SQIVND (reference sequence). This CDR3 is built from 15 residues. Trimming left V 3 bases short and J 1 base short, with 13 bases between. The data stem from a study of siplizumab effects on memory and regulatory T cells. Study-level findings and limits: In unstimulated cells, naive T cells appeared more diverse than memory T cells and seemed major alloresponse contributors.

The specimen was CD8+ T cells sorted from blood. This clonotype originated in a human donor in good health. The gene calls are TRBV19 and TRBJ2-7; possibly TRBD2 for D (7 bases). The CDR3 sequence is CASSMPGGPSYEQYF. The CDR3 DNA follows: TGTGCCAGTAGTATGCCCGGGGGGCCGTCCTACGAGCAGTACTTC.